This T cell receptor beta chain was sequenced in a study of beta chain features in type 1 diabetes. Background on the study: Age, gender and cell yields were similar between patients and healthy donors. Regarding the study as a whole: Moderate yet significant TCRB CDR3 shortening was seen in Type 1 diabetes patients in all four CD4+ subsets. Shorter templates might be favored by PCR, equally in patients and controls.

Using CD45RO/CCR7/CD25/CD127/CD95/CD27, CD4+ naive, central memory, regulatory and stem cell-like memory cells were sorted. This clone was recorded a few times. Its antigen is unidentified. V shed 3 bases and J shed 2 bases, with 12 bases lying between them. The CDR3 has 15 residues. Germline CDR1 is SGDLS and CDR2 is YYNGEE. Reverse transcribing all isolated RNA meant expressed TCRB transcripts were sequenced. The data were produced by immunoSEQ multiplex PCR, yet TCRdb's version contains in-frame clones alone and is incomplete. The profile shows over 200,000 clones, approximately 11% of them singletons.

The V and J genes are TRBV9 and TRBJ2-1, with a tentative D call TRBD2 (5 bases). The source is a young man with type 1 diabetes. Sequencing was done on a sample of naive CD4+ T cells from blood. The CDR3 loop is CASSAQGGPYNEQFF. CDR3 nucleotides: TGTGCCAGCAGCGCCCAAGGCGGGCCCTACAATGAGCAGTTCTTC.